This TCR beta chain was documented in a study of T cells in Graves' hyperthyroidism and ophthalmopathy. The definition of stable Graves' hyperthyroidism was no ophthalmopathy progression within 18 months. This clonotype was seen ten or more times. Per the germline V gene, CDR1 is MNHEY and CDR2 is SVGAGI. The CDR3 contains 13 residues. The germline V and J ends were trimmed by 6 bases and 4 bases, with 13 bases remaining between them. Amplified regions were TCR beta CDR3 sequences from RNA transcripts. An initial round of RT-PCR targeting the TCR CDR3 relied on the HTBI primer set. Each CDR3 protein is one row after TCRdb ran MiXCR on the multiplex PCR reads. The table lists around 350,000 distinct CDR3 sequences, 19% of them singletons.

This TCR was recovered from a young woman with Graves' hyperthyroidism. The J gene is TRBJ2-7, the V gene TRBV6-5, with D maybe TRBD1 (7 bases). Sequencing input: blood. CDR3 sequence reads: CASRQGGQYEQYF. As DNA, the CDR3 is TGTGCCAGCAGGCAGGGGGGCCAATACGAGCAGTACTTC.